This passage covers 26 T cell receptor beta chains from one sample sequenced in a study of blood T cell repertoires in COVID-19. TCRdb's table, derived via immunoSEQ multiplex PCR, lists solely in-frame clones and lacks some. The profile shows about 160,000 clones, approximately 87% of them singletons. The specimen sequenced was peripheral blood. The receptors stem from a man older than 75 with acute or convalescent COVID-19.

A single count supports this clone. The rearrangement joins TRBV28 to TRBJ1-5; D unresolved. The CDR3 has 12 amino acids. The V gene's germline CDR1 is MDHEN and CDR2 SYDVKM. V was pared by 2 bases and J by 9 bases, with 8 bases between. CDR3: CASSLGFRPQHF. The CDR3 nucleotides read TGTGCCAGCAGTTTAGGCTTTCGGCCCCAGCATTTT.

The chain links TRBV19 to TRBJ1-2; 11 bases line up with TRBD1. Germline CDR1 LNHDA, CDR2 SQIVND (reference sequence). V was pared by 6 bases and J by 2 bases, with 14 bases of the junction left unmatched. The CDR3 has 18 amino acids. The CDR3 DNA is TGTGCCAGTAGACCCAGGACAGGGGGCATTGAGGAGAACTATGGCTACACCTTC. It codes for CASRPRTGGIEENYGYTF.

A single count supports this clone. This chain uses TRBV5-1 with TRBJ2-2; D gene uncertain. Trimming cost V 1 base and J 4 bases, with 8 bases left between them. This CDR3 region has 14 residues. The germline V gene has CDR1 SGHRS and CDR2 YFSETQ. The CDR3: CASSLIQITGELFF. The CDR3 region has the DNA TGCGCCAGCAGCTTGATTCAGATCACCGGGGAGCTGTTTTTT. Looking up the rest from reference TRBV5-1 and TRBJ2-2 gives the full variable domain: KAGVTQTPRYLIKTRGQQVTLSCSPISGHRSVSWYQQTPGQGLQFLFEYFSETQRNKGNFPGRFSGRQFSNSRSEMNVSTLELGDSALYLCASSLIQITGELFFGEGSRLTVL.

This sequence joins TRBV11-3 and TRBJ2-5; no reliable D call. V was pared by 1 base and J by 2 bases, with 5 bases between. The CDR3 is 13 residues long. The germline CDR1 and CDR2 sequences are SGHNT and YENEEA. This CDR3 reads CASSLGQQETQYF. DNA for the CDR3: TGTGCCAGCAGCTTAGGACAACAAGAGACCCAGTACTTC.

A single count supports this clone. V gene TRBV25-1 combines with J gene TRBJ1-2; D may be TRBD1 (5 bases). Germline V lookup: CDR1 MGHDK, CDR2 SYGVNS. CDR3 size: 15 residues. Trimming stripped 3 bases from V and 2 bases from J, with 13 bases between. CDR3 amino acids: CASSEGGGRNYGYTF. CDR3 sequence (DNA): TGTGCCAGCAGTGAGGGGGGGGGACGGAACTATGGCTACACCTTC.

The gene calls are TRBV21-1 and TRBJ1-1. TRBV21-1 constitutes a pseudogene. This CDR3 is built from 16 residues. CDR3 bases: TGTGCCAGCAGCAAAGCCGAGACAAAACGGGGCACTGAAGCTTTCTTT. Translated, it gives CASSKAETKRGTEAFF.

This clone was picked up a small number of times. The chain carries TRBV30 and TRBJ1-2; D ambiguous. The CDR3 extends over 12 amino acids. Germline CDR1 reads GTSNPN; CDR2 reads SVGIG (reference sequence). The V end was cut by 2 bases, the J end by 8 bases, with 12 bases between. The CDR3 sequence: CAWSLDVRGYTF. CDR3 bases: TGTGCCTGGAGTCTAGACGTGAGAGGCTACACCTTC.

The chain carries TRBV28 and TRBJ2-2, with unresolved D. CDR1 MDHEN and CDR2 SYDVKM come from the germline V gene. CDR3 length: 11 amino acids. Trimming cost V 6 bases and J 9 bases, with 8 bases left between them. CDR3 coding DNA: TGTGCCAGCAGCTGGAGAAGGGAGCTGTTTTTT. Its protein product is CASSWRRELFF.

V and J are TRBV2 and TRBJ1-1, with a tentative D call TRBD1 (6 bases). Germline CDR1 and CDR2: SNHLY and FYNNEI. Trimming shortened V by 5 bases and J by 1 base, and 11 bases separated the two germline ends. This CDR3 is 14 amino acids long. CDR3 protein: CASSSDRRNTEAFF. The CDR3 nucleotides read TGTGCCAGCAGTTCTGACAGGCGGAACACTGAAGCTTTCTTT.

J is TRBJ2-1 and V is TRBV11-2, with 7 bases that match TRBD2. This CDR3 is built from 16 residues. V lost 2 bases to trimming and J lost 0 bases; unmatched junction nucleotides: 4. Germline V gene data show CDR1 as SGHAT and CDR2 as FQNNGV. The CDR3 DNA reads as TGTGCCAGCAGCTTAACCGGGGGGAGCTCCTACAATGAGCAGTTCTTC. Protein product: CASSLTGGSSYNEQFF.

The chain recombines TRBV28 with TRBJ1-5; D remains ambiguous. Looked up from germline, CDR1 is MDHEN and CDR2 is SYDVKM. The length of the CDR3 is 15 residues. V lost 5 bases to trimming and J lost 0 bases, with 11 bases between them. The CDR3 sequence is CASSPTEYSNQPQHF. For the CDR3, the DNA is TGTGCCAGCAGTCCTACAGAATATAGCAATCAGCCCCAGCATTTT.

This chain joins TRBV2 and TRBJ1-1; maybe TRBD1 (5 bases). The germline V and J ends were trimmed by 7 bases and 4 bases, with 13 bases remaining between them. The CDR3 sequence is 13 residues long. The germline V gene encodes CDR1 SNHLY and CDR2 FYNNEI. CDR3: CASNQGVITEAFF. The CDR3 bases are TGTGCCAGCAACCAAGGGGTGATCACTGAAGCTTTCTTT.

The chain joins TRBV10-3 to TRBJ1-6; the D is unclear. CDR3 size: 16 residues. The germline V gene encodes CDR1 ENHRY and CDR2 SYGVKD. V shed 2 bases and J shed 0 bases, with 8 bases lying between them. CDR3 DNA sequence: TGTGCCATCAGTGAGGATCACAGCTCCTATAATTCACCCCTCCACTTT. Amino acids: CAISEDHSSYNSPLHF.

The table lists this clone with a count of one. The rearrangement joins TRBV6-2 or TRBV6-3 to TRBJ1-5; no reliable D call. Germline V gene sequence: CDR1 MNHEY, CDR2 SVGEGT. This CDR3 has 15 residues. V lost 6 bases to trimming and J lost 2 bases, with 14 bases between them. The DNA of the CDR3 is TGTGCCAGCAGCCAAGTTGCGGGTCGCAATCAGCCCCAGCATTTT. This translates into CASSQVAGRNQPQHF.

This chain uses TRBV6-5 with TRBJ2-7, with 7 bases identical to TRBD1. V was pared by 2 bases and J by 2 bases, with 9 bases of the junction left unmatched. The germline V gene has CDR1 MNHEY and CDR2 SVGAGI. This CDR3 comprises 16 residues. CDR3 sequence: CASSYSPRGLAYEQYF. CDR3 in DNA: TGTGCCAGCAGTTACAGCCCAAGGGGGCTCGCCTACGAGCAGTACTTC.

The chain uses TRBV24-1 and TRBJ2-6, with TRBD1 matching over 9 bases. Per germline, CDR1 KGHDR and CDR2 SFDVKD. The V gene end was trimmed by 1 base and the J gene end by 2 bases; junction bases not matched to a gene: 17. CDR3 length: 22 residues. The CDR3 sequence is CATSDFHGPPGTGTTGANVLTF. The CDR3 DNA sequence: TGTGCCACCAGTGATTTCCACGGCCCCCCCGGGACAGGGACTACTGGGGCCAACGTCCTGACTTTC.

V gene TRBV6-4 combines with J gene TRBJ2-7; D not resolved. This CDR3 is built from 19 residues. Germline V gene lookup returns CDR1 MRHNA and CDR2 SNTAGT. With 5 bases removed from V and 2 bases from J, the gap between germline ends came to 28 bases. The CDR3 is CASSPCGLMTPEEPYEQYF. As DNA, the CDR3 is TGTGCCAGCAGTCCCTGCGGCCTCATGACGCCAGAAGAGCCCTACGAGCAGTACTTC.

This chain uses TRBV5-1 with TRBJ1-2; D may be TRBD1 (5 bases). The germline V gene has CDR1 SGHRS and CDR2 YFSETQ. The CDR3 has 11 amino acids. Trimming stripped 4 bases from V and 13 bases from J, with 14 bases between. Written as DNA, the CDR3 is TGCGCCAGCAGCCCTCCGCCAGGGCTCACCTTC. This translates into CASSPPPGLTF.

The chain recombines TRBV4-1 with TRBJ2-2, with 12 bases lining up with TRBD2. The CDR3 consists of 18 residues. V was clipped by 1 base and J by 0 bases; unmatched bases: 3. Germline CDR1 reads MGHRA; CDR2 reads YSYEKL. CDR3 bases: TGCGCCAGCAGCCAAGGACTAGCGGGGGCGCCGAACACCGGGGAGCTGTTTTTT. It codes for CASSQGLAGAPNTGELFF.

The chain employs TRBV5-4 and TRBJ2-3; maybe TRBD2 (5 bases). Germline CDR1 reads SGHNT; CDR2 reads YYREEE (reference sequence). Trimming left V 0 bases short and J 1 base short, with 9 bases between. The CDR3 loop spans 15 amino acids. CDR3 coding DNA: TGTGCCAGCAGCTTGGGCCCAGCGGGCACAGATACGCAGTATTTT. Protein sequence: CASSLGPAGTDTQYF.

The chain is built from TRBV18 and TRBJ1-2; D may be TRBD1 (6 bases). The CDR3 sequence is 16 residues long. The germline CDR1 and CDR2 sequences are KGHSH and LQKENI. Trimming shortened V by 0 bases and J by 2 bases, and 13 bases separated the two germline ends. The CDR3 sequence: CASSPPVVGANYGYTF. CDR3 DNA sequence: TGTGCCAGCTCACCACCGGTGGTGGGGGCAAACTATGGCTACACCTTC.

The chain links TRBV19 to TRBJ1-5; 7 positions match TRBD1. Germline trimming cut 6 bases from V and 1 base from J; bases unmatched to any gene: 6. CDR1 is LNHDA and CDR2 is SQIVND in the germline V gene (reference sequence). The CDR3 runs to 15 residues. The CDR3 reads CASRPTGESNQPQHF. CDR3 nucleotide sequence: TGTGCCAGTAGACCTACAGGGGAGAGCAATCAGCCCCAGCATTTT.

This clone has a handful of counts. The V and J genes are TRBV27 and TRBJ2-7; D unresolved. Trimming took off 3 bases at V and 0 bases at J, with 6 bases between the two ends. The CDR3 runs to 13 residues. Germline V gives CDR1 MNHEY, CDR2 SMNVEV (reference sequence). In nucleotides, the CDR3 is TGTGCCAGCAGTTTGGGCAACTCCTACGAGCAGTACTTC. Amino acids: CASSLGNSYEQYF.

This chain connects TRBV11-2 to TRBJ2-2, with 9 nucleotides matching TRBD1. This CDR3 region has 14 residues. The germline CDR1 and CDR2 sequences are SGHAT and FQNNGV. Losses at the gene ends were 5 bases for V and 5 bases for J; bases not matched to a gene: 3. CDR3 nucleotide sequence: TGTGCCAGCAGCGGACAGGGGCTTACCGGGGAGCTGTTTTTT. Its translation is CASSGQGLTGELFF.

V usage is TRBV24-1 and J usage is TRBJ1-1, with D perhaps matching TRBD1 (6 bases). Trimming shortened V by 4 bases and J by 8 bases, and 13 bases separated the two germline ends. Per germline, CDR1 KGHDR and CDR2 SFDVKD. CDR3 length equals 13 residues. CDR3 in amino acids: CATSDRGQQEAFF. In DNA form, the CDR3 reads TGTGCCACCAGTGACCGTGGACAGCAAGAAGCTTTCTTT.

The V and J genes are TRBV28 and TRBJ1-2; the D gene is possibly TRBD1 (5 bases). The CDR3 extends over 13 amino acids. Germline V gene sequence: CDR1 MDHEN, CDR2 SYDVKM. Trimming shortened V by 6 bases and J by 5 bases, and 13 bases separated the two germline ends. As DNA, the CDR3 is TGTGCCAGCAGATTGGAGGGGACGTATGGCTACACCTTC. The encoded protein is CASRLEGTYGYTF.